This T cell receptor (beta chain) stems from a study of cytomegalovirus exposure and HLA in healthy donors. A word on this clone: The antigen remains unidentified.

The CDR3 covers 15 residues. The germline V gene encodes CDR1 SGHRS and CDR2 YFSETQ. V gave up 4 bases and J gave up 6 bases, with 17 bases separating them. It was with 60 Vbeta and 13 Jbeta primers that the PCR ran. Sequencing was performed with immunoSEQ multiplex PCR; in TCRdb, only in-frame clones are kept and a portion is missing. This table has roughly 180,000 clones, about 80% appearing once. Study-wide findings and caveats: In a later analysis, productive TCRs from donors in an Asian-associated ancestry cluster reportedly carried fewer N-insertions than the cohort mean. Later on, an analysis showed TCR association rates differing by HLA locus, with DRB1 the most and HLA-C the fewest. Researchers counted around 180 TCR beta chains as cytomegalovirus-associated.

V is TRBV5-1 and J is TRBJ1-3; a possible D gene is TRBD1 (5 bases). The sequenced sample was PBMCs. This receptor was identified in a man younger than 45 in good health and CMV-seronegative. The CDR3 DNA is TGCGCCAGCAGCCCTGGGACTTCTCTCGAAAACACCATATATTTT. Translated: CASSPGTSLENTIYF.